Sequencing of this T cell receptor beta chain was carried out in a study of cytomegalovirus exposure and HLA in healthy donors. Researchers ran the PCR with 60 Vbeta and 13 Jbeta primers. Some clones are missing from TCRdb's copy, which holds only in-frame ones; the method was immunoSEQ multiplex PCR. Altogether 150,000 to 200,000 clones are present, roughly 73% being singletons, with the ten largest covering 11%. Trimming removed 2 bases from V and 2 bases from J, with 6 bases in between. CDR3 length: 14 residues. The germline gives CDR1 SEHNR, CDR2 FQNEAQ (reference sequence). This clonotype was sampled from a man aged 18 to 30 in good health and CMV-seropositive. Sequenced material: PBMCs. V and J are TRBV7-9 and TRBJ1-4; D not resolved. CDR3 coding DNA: TGTGCCAGCAGCTTAACGGGTACTAATGAAAAACTGTTTTTT. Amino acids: CASSLTGTNEKLFF.